This paragraph covers one T cell receptor (beta chain) sequence. The antigen is undetermined. The record originates from a study of OX40 agonist ivuxolimab in advanced cancers. Study-wide context: The dose of intravenous ivuxolimab that patients received every 2 weeks ranged from 0.01 to 10 mg/kg. Study conclusions and caveats: Researchers report that CD8+ T cells had, on average, more expanded clones than CD4+.

The method was immunoSEQ multiplex PCR; TCRdb's version includes in-frame clones alone and lacks a portion of them. The sample records around 70,000 clones, roughly 87% being singletons. In germline, CDR1 is MNHNY, CDR2 SVGAGI (reference sequence). The CDR3 is 15 residues long. After removal of 2 bases from V and 4 bases from J, the junction contained 7 bases not matched to a gene. This chain joins TRBV6-6 and TRBJ1-1, with 7 bases identical to TRBD1. The TCR was taken from an adult with an advanced solid tumor such as melanoma, head and neck, liver or kidney cancer. Sequencing used CD4+ or CD8+ T cells sorted from blood, obtained in a trial of the OX40 agonist ivuxolimab. CDR3 DNA: TGTGCCAGCAGTTACGGCGAAACAGGGGCCACTGAAGCTTTCTTT. The encoded protein is CASSYGETGATEAFF.